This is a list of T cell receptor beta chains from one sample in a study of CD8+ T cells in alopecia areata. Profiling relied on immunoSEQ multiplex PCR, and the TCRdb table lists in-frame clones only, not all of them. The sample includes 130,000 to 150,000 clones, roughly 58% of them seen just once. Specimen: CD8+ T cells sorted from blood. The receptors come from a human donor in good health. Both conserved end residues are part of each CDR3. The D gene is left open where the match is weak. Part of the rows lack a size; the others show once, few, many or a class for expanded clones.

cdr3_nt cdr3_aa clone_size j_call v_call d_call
TGCAGCGTTGACCGCGACAGGGTCACAGATACGCAGTATTTT CSVDRDRVTDTQYF . TRBJ2-3 TRBV29-1 TRBD1
TGTGCCAGCAGTTACGGGGACGAGCAGTACTTC CASSYGDEQYF . TRBJ2-7 TRBV6-5 .
TGTGCCAGCAGCTTAAACAGGGAGCCCTACTTC CASSLNREPYF . TRBJ2-4 TRBV7-9 .
TGCGCCAGCAGCTTGGTAGGAGGGGATGGCTACACCTTC CASSLVGGDGYTF . TRBJ1-2 TRBV5-1 .
TGTGCCAGCAGTTACGGGACAGGGCTGGGCTACACCTTC CASSYGTGLGYTF . TRBJ1-2 TRBV6-5 TRBD1
TGTGCCAGTGGGGACACGAGCTACAATGAGCAGTTCTTC CASGDTSYNEQFF . TRBJ2-1 TRBV6-6 .
TGTGCCAGCAGTGGGACAGCGAACACCGGGGAGCTGTTTTTT CASSGTANTGELFF once TRBJ2-2 TRBV25-1 .
TGTGCCAGTCATAGAGGACAGGGGTACCAAGAGACCCAGTACTTC CASHRGQGYQETQYF . TRBJ2-5 TRBV19 TRBD1
TGTGCCAGCAGCGAGGACAGAACTTATGGCTACACCTTC CASSEDRTYGYTF few TRBJ1-2 TRBV9 .
TGCAGCGCCCAGGACGGCTACGAGCAGTACTTC CSAQDGYEQYF . TRBJ2-7 TRBV29-1 .
TGTGCCAGCAGCCAACCCGTTGGGAACAATGAGCAGTTCTTC CASSQPVGNNEQFF few TRBJ2-1 TRBV7-9 .
TGTGCCAGCGCTCAGGGGAACACCATATATTTT CASAQGNTIYF . TRBJ1-3 TRBV6-6 .
TGTGCCAGCAGCTTAGGACAGGGCTCGGTCCACGAGCAGTACTTC CASSLGQGSVHEQYF . TRBJ2-7 TRBV7-9 TRBD1